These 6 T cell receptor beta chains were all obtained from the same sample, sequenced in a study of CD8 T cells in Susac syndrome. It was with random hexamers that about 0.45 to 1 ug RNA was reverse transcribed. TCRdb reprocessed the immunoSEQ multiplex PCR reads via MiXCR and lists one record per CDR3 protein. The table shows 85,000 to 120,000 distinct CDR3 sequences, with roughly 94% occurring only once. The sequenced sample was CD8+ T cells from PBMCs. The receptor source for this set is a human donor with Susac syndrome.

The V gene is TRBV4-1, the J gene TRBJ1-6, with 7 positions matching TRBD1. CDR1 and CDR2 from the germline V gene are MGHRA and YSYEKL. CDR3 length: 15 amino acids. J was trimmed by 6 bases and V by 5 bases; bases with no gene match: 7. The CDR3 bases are TGCGCCAGCAGCAACACAGGACAGGCTAATTCACCCCTCCACTTT. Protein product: CASSNTGQANSPLHF.

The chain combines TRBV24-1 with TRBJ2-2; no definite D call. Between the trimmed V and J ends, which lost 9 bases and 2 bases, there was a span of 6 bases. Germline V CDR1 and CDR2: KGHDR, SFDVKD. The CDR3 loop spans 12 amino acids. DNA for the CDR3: TGTGCCACCTCTACAAACACCGGGGAGCTGTTTTTT. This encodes CATSTNTGELFF.

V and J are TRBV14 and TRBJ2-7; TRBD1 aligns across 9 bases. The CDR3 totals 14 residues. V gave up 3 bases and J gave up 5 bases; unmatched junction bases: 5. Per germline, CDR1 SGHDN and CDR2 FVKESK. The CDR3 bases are TGTGCCAGCAGCCATCGGGACAGGGACCACGAGCAGTACTTC. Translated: CASSHRDRDHEQYF.

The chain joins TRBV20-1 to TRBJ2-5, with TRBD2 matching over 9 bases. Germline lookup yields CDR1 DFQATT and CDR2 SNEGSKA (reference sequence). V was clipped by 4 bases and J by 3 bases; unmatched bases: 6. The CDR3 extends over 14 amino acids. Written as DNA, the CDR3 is TGCAGTGCTATCCTGACTAGCGGAAAAGAGACCCAGTACTTC. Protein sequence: CSAILTSGKETQYF.

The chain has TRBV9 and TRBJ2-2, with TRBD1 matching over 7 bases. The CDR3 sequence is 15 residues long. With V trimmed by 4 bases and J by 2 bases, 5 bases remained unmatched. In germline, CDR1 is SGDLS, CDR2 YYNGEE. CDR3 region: CASSTGTDNTGELFF. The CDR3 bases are TGTGCCAGCAGCACCGGGACAGACAACACCGGGGAGCTGTTTTTT.

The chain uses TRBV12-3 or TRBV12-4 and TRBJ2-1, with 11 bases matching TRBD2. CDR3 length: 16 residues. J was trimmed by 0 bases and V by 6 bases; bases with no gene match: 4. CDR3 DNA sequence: TGTGCCAGCAGCACTAGCGGGGGAGGCTCCTACAATGAGCAGTTCTTC. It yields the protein CASSTSGGGSYNEQFF.